This T cell receptor (beta chain) derives from a study of blood T cell repertoires in COVID-19. Study-wide context: Italy, Spain and the United States were the sources of the convalescent and acute COVID-19 samples. Nucleic acid was either cDNA or gDNA, and it came from T cells, B-cell-depleted T cells, or PBMCs.

TCRdb's copy holds only in-frame clones and misses some; the assay was immunoSEQ multiplex PCR. The sample carries 350,000 to 400,000 clones, around 90% recorded once. This CDR3 has 13 amino acids. The germline V gene has CDR1 LNHDA and CDR2 SQIVND (reference sequence). V lost 4 bases to trimming and J lost 6 bases; unmatched junction nucleotides: 3. The J gene is TRBJ1-2, the V gene TRBV19; 9 bases align to TRBD1. The TCR sequence derives from a man between 18 and 29 years old with active or convalescent COVID-19. Source material: peripheral blood. The CDR3 DNA reads TGTGCCAGTAGTAAGGGACAGGGCCATGGCTACACCTTC. This sequence encodes CASSKGQGHGYTF.